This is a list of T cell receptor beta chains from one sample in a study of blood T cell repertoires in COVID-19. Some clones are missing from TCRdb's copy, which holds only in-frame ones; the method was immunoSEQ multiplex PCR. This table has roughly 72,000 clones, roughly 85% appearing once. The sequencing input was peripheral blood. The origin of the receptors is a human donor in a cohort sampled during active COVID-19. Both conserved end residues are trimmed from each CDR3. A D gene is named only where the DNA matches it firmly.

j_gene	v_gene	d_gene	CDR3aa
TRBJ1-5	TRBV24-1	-	ATSGSEGYQPQH
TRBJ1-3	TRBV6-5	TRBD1	ASTGQGWNTIY
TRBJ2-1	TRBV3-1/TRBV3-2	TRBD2	ASSQGPSGSSYNEQF
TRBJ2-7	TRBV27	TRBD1	ASSSTGGYEQY
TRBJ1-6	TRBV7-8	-	ASSFSRDSPLH
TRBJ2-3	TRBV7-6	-	ASSLALSLGLGTQY
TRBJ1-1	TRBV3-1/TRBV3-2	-	ASSLEGRNTEAF
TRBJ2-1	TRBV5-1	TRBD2	ASSLTAGGNNEQF
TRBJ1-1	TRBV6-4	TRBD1	ASSDRQGAKAF
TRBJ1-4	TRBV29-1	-	SILLEGAGNEKLF
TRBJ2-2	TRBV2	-	ASSGRLGAGELF
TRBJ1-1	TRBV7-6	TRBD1	ASSLGREGALIRNTEAF
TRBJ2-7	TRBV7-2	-	ASSLLRENYEQY
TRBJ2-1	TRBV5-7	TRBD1	ASSLKGAEQF
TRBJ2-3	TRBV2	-	ASSAFTDTQY
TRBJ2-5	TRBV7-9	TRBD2	ASSLVLAGGEETQY
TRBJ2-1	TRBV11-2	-	ASSFLRGRSYNEQF
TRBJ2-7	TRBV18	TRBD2	ASSPLAGGLNEQY
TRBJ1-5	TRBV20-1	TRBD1	SASLTLQGINQPQH
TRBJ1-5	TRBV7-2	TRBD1	ASSSGQGPEQPQH
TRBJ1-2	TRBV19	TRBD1	ASTGDRGGYGYT
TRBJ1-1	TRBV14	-	ASSQVGGYMNTEAF
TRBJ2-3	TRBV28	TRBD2	ASSTGTSGRADTQY
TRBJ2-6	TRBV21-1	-	ARDSFQESSGANVLT
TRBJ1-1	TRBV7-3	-	ASSSPGTEAF
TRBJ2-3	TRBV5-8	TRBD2	ASSKTSGRGDTQY
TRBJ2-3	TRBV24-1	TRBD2	ATSDKREGLGNTQY
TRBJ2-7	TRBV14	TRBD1	ASSQGVHRGNSYEQY
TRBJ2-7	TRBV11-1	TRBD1	ASSLQTRGHLYEQY
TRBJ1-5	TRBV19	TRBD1	ASRGTNRGDGPQH
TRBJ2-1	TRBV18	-	ASSPQTDSYNEQF
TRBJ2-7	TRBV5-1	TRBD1	ASSLRGQDREQY
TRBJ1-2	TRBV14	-	ASSQDPGNYGYT
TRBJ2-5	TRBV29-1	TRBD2	SGKAGATETQY
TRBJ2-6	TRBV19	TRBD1	ASSPQGAAGANVLT
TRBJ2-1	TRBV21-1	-	ASSKADRGVVRNEQF
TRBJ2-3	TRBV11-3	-	ASSQSGLDTQY
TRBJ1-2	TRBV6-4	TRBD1	ASSATGGYGYT
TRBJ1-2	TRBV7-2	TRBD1	ASSLGTGVKDGYT
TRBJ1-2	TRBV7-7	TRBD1	ASSLDGGQGDGYT
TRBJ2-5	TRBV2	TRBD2	ASSAASGGGPQY
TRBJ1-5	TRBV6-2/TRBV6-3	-	ASSYRQTNQPQH
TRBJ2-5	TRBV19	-	ASSMRGLGETQY
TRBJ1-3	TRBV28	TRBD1	ASGFWDLDRVGNTIY
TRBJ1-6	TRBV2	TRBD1	ASRDRDRGWSPLH
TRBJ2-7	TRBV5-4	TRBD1	ASSFSQGAFYEQY
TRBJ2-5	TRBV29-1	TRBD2	SVTIAGPQETQY
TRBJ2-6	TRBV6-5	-	ASSLGSSGANVLT
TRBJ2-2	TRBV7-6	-	ASSLVGDVTGELF
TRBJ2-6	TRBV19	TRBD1	ATETGQGTNVLT
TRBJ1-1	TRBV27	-	ASSQNTEAF
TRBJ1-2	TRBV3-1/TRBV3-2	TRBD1	ASSPNNQGAYGYT
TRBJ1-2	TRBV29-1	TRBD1	SSMTGPNYGYT
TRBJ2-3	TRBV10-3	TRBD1	AIRGQGGDTQY
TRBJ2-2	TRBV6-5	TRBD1	ASSYSPTGAGELF